The T cell receptor beta chain described here comes from a study of blood T cell repertoires in COVID-19 (TCRdb year 2020). Study-level background: The collaborator samples originated in the United States, Italy and Spain and spanned the acute and convalescent phases of COVID-19. Where HLA class I and class II types were available, the types were taken from metadata supplied by the sample provider, not from assay-based typing. The material from the prospective study consisted of cDNA or gDNA derived from T cells, B-cell-depleted T cells, or PBMCs. A de-identified subject ID, COVID-19 status, age in years and sex were almost always included in the sample metadata. The samples were drawn from two sources: the first 160 participants of the ongoing ImmuneRACE study, and about 1,300 subjects contributed by 6 global collaborators. The repertoires were released in a freely available public database intended as a resource for research on the immune response to SARS-CoV-2. Subjects who had been exposed to COVID-19, were actively infected with it, or had recovered from it provided the deeply sampled blood TCRbeta repertoires that made up the dataset. Paper-wide results and their limitations: The amount of clinical and demographic metadata varied by source and participant and was provided uncurated.

Whole blood was collected in K2EDTA tubes by collaborating institutions according to the institutions' own protocols. For TCRbeta analysis, collaborators shipped samples as frozen whole blood, isolated PBMCs, or DNA extracted from either of those sample types. TCRbeta CDR3 regions were amplified from genomic DNA using the immunoSEQ Assay, a bias-controlled multiplex PCR. The authors processed their data as follows. Nucleated cell counts per sample were estimated from amplification of reference gene primers within the assay. To quantify the absolute abundance of each unique TCRbeta CDR3 rearrangement, sequence reads were collapsed and filtered. For each sample, productive Simpson clonality was calculated as the square root of Simpson's diversity index over productive rearrangements. The immuneACCESS repertoire file appears here via TCRdb, limited to in-frame rearrangements. These files lack a portion of the clones; in checked studies, under half of the deficit traces to unresolved V genes, and the cause of the others is not known. V, J and clone size reflect that table, while D and trimming were determined from the DNA. The sample contains some 52,000 clones, approximately 84% of them found a single time. The ten largest account for around 27% of the sample.

From the germline V gene, CDR1 is SGDLS and CDR2 is YYNGEE. From the cysteine up to the phenylalanine, the CDR3 has a length of 15 residues. CDR3 DNA only is kept here, 45 bases in frame from base 1. The germline ends are 16 bases apart after V is trimmed by 3 bases and J by 4 bases. This clone has just one count. There is no known antigen for this receptor. Base qualities are not recorded, but no much larger clone differs from it by a single base. The sequencing input was peripheral blood. The sequence links TRBV9 to TRBJ1-2; TRBD1 could be the D gene, as 5 bases match. This TCR derives from a human donor in a cohort sampled during active COVID-19. Here is the DNA: TGTGCCAGCAGCGGCCTTGGGGCTATGGGCTATGGCTACACCTTC. This yields the protein CASSGLGAMGYGYTF.